This paragraph covers one TCR beta chain sequence. The data were obtained in a study of T cells expressing NK-cell markers. Germline assignment: CDR1 DFQATT and CDR2 SNEGSKA (reference sequence). The CDR3 totals 13 residues. TCRdb re-called the 5' RACE reads and catalogs CDR3 proteins one per entry, DNA excluded. This table holds about 260,000 distinct CDR3 sequences. The chain carries TRBV20-1 and TRBJ2-5. Sequences were obtained from blood T cells: a sorted CD56 or NKG2C T cell subset, CD4+ or CD8+ T cells, or bulk PBMC T cells (not recorded which). This sequence was found in a woman aged 18 to 75 in good health. CDR3 in amino acids: CSAVDRNQETQYF.